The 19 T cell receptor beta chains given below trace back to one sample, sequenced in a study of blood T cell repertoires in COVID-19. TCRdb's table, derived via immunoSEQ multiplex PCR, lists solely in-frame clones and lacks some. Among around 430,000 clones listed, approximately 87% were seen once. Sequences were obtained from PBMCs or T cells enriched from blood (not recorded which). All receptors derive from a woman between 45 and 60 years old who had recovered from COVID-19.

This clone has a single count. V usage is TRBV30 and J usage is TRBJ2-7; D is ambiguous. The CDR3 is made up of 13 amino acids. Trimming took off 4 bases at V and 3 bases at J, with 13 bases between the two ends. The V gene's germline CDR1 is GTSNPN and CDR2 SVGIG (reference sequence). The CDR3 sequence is CAWMCRSCYEQYF. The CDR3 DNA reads TGTGCCTGGATGTGTCGGAGCTGCTACGAGCAGTACTTC.

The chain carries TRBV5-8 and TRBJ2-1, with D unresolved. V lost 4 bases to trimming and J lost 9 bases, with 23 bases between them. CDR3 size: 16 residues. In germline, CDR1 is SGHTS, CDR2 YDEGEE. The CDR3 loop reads CASSRWLVPLRSEQFF. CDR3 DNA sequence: TGTGCCAGCAGCCGCTGGCTAGTCCCTTTGCGAAGTGAGCAGTTCTTC.

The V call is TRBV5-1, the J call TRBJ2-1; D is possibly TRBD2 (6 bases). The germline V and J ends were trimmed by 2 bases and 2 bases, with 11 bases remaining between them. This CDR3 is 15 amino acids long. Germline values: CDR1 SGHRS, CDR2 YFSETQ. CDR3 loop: CASSLDGGTYNEQFF. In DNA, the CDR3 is TGCGCCAGCAGCTTAGACGGGGGTACCTACAATGAGCAGTTCTTC.

The CDR3 loop is CASSAGTGGSYEQYF. Written as DNA, the CDR3 is TGTGCCAGCAGTGCCGGGACAGGGGGCTCCTACGAGCAGTACTTC. The gene calls are TRBV2 and TRBJ2-7, with TRBD1 matching over 11 bases. The CDR3 length is 15 residues. Per the germline V gene, CDR1 is SNHLY and CDR2 is FYNNEI. J was trimmed by 0 bases and V by 4 bases; bases with no gene match: 2.

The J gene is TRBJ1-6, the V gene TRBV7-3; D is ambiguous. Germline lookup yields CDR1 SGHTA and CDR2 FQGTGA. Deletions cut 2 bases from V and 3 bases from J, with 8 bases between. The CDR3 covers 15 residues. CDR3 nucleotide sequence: TGTGCCAGCAGCTTATCCCGGAGCTATAATTCACCCCTCCACTTT. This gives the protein CASSLSRSYNSPLHF.

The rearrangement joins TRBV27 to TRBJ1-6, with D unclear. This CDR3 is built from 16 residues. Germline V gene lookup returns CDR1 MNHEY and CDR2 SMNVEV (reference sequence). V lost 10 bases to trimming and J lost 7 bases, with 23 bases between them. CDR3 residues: CAKQAWRAAQNSPLHF. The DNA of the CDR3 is TGTGCCAAACAAGCCTGGAGGGCAGCCCAAAATTCACCCCTCCACTTT.

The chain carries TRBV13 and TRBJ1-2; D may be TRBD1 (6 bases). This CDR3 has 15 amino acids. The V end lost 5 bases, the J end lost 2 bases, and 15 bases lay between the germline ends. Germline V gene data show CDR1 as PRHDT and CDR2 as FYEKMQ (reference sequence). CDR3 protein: CASSPAGAENYGYTF. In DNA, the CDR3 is TGTGCCAGCAGCCCCGCAGGGGCCGAGAACTATGGCTACACCTTC. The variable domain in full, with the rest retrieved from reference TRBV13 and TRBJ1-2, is AAGVIQSPRHLIKEKRETATLKCYPIPRHDTVYWYQQGPGQDPQFLISFYEKMQSDKGSIPDRFSAQQFSDYHSELNMSSLELGDSALYFCASSPAGAENYGYTFGSGTRLTVV.

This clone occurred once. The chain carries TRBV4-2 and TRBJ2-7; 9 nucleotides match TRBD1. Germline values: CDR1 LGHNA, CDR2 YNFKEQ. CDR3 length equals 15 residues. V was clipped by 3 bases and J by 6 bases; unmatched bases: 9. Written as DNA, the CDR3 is TGTGCCAGCAGCCAGGGTGGACAGGGGTCTGGCGAGCAGTACTTC. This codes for CASSQGGQGSGEQYF.

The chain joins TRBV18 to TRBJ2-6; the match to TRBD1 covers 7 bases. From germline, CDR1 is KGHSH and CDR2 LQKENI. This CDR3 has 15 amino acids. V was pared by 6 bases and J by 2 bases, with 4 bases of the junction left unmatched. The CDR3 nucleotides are TGTGCCAGCTCGCCCGGGACAGCTGGGGCCAACGTCCTGACTTTC. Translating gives CASSPGTAGANVLTF.

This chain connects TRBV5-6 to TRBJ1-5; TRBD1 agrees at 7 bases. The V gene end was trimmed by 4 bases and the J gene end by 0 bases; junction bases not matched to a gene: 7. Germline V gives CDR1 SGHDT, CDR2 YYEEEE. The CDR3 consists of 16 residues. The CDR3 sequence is CASSLRTGVSNQPQHF. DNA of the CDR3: TGTGCCAGCAGCCTGAGGACAGGAGTTAGCAATCAGCCCCAGCATTTT.

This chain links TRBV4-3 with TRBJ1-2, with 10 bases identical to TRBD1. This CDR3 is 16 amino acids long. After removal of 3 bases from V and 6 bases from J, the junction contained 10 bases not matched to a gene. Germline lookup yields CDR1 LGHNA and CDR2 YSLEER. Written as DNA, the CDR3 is TGCGCCAGCAGCCAGGGGGGGACCGGGACAGGGGATGGCTACACCTTC. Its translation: CASSQGGTGTGDGYTF.

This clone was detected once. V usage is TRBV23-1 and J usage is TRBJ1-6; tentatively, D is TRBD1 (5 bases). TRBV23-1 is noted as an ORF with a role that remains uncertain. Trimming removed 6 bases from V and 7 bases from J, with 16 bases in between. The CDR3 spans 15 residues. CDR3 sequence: CASRPNAGHNSPLHF. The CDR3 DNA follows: TGCGCCAGCAGGCCGAACGCAGGGCACAATTCACCCCTCCACTTT.

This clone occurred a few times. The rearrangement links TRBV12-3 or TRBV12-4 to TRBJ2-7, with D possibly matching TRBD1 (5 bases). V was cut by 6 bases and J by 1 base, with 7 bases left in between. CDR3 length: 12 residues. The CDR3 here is CASSQGSYEQYF. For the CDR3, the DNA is TGTGCCAGCAGCCAGGGTTCCTACGAGCAGTACTTC.

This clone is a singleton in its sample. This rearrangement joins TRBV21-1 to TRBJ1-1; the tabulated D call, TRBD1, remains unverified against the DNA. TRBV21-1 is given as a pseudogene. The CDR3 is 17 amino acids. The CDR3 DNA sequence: TGTGCCAGCAGCAATTTTCTAGGGGTGGACGGTCACACTGAAGCTTTCTTT. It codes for CASSNFLGVDGHTEAFF.

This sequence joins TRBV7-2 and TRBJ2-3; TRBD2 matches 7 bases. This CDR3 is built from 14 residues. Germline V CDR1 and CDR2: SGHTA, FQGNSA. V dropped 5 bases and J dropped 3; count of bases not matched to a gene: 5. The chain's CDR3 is CASSHGGGTDTQYF. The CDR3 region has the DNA TGTGCCAGCAGCCATGGGGGGGGAACAGATACGCAGTATTTT.

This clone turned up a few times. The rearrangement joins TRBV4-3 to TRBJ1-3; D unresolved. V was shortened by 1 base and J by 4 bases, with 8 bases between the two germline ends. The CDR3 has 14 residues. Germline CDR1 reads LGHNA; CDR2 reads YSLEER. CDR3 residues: CASSQVAAGNTIYF. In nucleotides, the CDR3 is TGCGCCAGCAGCCAAGTAGCGGCGGGAAACACCATATATTTT.

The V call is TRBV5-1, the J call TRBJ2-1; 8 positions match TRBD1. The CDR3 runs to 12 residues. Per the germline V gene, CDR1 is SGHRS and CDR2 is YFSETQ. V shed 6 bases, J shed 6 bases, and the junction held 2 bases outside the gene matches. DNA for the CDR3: TGCGCCAGCAAAACAGGGGGCAATGAGCAGTTCTTC. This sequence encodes CASKTGGNEQFF.

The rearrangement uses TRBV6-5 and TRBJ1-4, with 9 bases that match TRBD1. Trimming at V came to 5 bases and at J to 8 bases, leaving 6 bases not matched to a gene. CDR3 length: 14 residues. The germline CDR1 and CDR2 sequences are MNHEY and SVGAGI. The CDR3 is CASSPDRGNEKLFF. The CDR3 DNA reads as TGTGCCAGCAGTCCTGACAGGGGGAACGAAAAACTGTTTTTT.

Written as DNA, the CDR3 is TGTGCCAGCAGCCAGTCCGGGGGGCGACAGAATGAAAAACTGTTTTTT. Its translation: CASSQSGGRQNEKLFF. V gene TRBV4-2 combines with J gene TRBJ1-4, with TRBD1 as a possible D gene (6 bases). Per germline, CDR1 LGHNA and CDR2 YNFKEQ. This CDR3 is 16 amino acids long. Trimming shortened V by 3 bases and J by 5 bases, and 16 bases separated the two germline ends.